A single sample gave rise to the 17 T cell receptor beta chains below, sequenced in a study of CD8+CD57+ T cells in acquired aplastic anemia. For CDR3 and TCR beta VDJ profiling, genomic DNA was the template used. TCRdb itself ran the reads through MiXCR, one entry per CDR3 protein. The table has more than 200,000 distinct CDR3 sequences, roughly 53% seen once. Whoever was chosen for sequencing had shown CD8+CD57+ cell expansion by flow cytometry. Sequencing input: sorted CD4+, CD8+, or CD8+CD57+ T cells (not recorded which) from PBMCs. All receptors come from a human donor with aplastic anemia.

V and J are TRBV15 and TRBJ2-7; D is perhaps TRBD1 (5 bases). Per germline, CDR1 LNHNV and CDR2 YYDKDF (reference sequence). V was shortened by 1 base and J by 2 bases, with 9 bases between the two germline ends. The CDR3 has 14 amino acids. The CDR3 DNA is TGTGCCACCAGCAGAGGTCAGGGAACCTACGAGCAGTACTTC. It codes for CATSRGQGTYEQYF.

Of note for this clonotype: This may arise from a read error, as a much more abundant clone is one base away. The CDR3 is CASISTAEGRERYF. CDR3 sequence (DNA): TGTGCCAGCATCTCGACAGCCGAGGGGAGGGAGCGGTACTTC. V and J are TRBV6-1 and TRBJ2-7; 7 positions match TRBD2. The CDR3 has 14 residues. CDR1 and CDR2 from the germline V gene are MNHNS and SASEGT.

This clonotype was seen at least ten times. A much larger clone lies a single base off, so this may be a read error. V usage is TRBV10-3 and J usage is TRBJ1-3; D is perhaps TRBD1 (6 bases). The CDR3 is 14 amino acids. CDR1 ENHRY and CDR2 SYGVKD come from the germline V gene. CDR3 region: CAVSDPGEENTIYF. The CDR3 DNA is TGTGCCGTCAGTGATCCAGGGGAGGAAAACACCATATATTTT.

This clonotype was detected many times. The gene calls are TRBV7-2 and TRBJ2-7; 8 nucleotides match TRBD1. Per germline, CDR1 SGHTA and CDR2 FQGNSA. V trimming: 4 bases; J trimming: 4 bases; junction bases outside the gene matches: 6. The CDR3 has 14 amino acids. CDR3 in DNA: TGTGCCAGCAGCTCACACAGGGGGTCGTACGAGCAGTACTTC. This gives the protein CASSSHRGSYEQYF.

In this sample, this clonotype turned up many times. The chain is built from TRBV5-1 and TRBJ2-3, with TRBD2 identical over 7 bases. CDR3 size: 14 residues. Germline V lookup: CDR1 SGHRS, CDR2 YFSETQ. The V gene end was trimmed by 2 bases and the J gene end by 2 bases; junction bases not matched to a gene: 2. DNA of the CDR3: TGCGCCAGCAGCTTTGGGACTACCACAGATACGCAGTATTTT. This codes for CASSFGTTTDTQYF.

The J gene is TRBJ2-3, the V gene TRBV2; D may correspond to TRBD1 or TRBD2 (5 bases each). This CDR3 spans 15 amino acids. Germline V lookup: CDR1 SNHLY, CDR2 FYNNEI. V lost 6 bases to trimming and J lost 4 bases, with 17 bases between them. Here the CDR3 DNA reads TGTGCCAGCAGCGTGGGGGTGGGGATGTCAGATACGCAGTATTTT. Translated, it gives CASSVGVGMSDTQYF.

Comments on this clonotype: This clone may be a read error of a much larger clone one base away. J is TRBJ2-3 and V is TRBV20-1; D might be TRBD1 (5 bases). V lost 2 bases and J lost 0, with 12 bases in between. The CDR3 sequence is 15 residues long. The V gene's germline CDR1 is DFQATT and CDR2 SNEGSKA (reference sequence). For the CDR3, the DNA is TGCAGTGCTAGACAGGGAAGAGCTAGCACAGATACGCAGTATTTT. It yields the protein CSARQGRASTDTQYF.

This clonotype was observed at least ten times. This sequence joins TRBV19 and TRBJ2-5, with D hard to call. The CDR3 is 13 residues long. CDR1 and CDR2 (germline): LNHDA, SQIVND (reference sequence). The V gene lost 1 base and the J gene lost 0 bases, with 3 bases spanning the gap. The CDR3 loop reads CASSIADQETQYF. CDR3 bases: TGTGCCAGTAGTATAGCCGACCAAGAGACCCAGTACTTC.

The genes are TRBV9 and TRBJ2-7, with 7 bases fitting TRBD1. Unmatched junction bases numbered 8, after V lost 3 bases and J lost 2 bases. The CDR3 runs to 15 residues. Germline V gives CDR1 SGDLS, CDR2 YYNGEE. CDR3 nucleotides: TGTGCCAGCAGCGAGGGGCAGGGGGTGACCTACGAGCAGTACTTC. This translates into CASSEGQGVTYEQYF. Supplemented by reference TRBV9 and TRBJ2-7, the full variable domain reads DSGVTQTPKHLITATGQRVTLRCSPRSGDLSVYWYQQSLDQGLQFLIQYYNGEERAKGNILERFSAQQFPDLHSELNLSSLELGDSALYFCASSEGQGVTYEQYFGPGTRLTVT.

This sequence joins TRBV10-3 and TRBJ2-1, with 7 bases fitting TRBD2. Germline-derived CDR1 and CDR2 are ENHRY and SYGVKD. V was pared by 2 bases and J by 5 bases, with 3 bases of the junction left unmatched. CDR3 size: 14 residues. This chain's CDR3 is CAISEGLGDNEQFF. In DNA, the CDR3 is TGTGCCATCAGTGAGGGACTAGGAGACAATGAGCAGTTCTTC.

The chain uses TRBV5-1 and TRBJ2-1; 11 nucleotides align to TRBD1. The germline gives CDR1 SGHRS, CDR2 YFSETQ. The CDR3 has 14 residues. V lost 4 bases and J lost 6; bases outside the gene matches: 3. The CDR3 sequence is CASSQGTGGNEQFF. CDR3 nucleotide sequence: TGCGCCAGCAGCCAAGGGACAGGGGGCAATGAGCAGTTCTTC.

This clonotype was recorded at least ten times. The chain joins TRBV20-1 to TRBJ1-2; TRBD1 matches at 7 bases. Trimming took 3 bases from V and 8 from J; bases not matched to a gene: 9. This CDR3 has 13 amino acids. Germline V gene data show CDR1 as DFQATT and CDR2 as SNEGSKA (reference sequence). The CDR3 here is CSAREGGGGGYTF. The CDR3 DNA follows: TGCAGTGCTAGGGAGGGAGGGGGCGGCGGCTACACCTTC.

The CDR3 loop reads CASSPRLAGPYEQYF. The CDR3 DNA sequence: TGTGCCAGTAGTCCAAGACTAGCGGGACCCTACGAGCAGTACTTC. J is TRBJ2-7 and V is TRBV19; 11 bases align to TRBD2. Per the germline V gene, CDR1 is LNHDA and CDR2 is SQIVND (reference sequence). The CDR3 has 15 amino acids. V was pared by 5 bases and J by 2 bases, with 5 bases of the junction left unmatched.

This clonotype was seen ten or more times. The chain has TRBV2 and TRBJ2-7, with TRBD2 identical over 13 bases. This CDR3 has 17 amino acids. V gave up 6 bases and J gave up 4 bases; unmatched junction bases: 12. Germline V CDR1 and CDR2: SNHLY, FYNNEI. The CDR3 loop is CASSRDGGLAGVYEQYF. In DNA form, the CDR3 reads TGTGCCAGCAGCCGGGACGGCGGACTAGCGGGGGTTTACGAGCAGTACTTC.

This clonotype was seen ten or more times. DNA of the CDR3: TGCAGTGCCCAAACAGGGGGAAGCAATCAGCCCCAGCATTTT. Protein sequence: CSAQTGGSNQPQHF. This chain links TRBV20-1 with TRBJ1-5, with 8 bases that match TRBD1. Trimming took 6 bases from V and 1 from J; bases not matched to a gene: 5. This CDR3 is 14 amino acids long. Germline V gives CDR1 DFQATT, CDR2 SNEGSKA (reference sequence).

This clonotype was counted ten times or more. The chain has TRBV5-8 and TRBJ2-1, with 7 bases fitting TRBD1. In germline, CDR1 is SGHTS, CDR2 YDEGEE. The CDR3 sequence is 15 residues long. V lost 7 bases to trimming and J lost 6 bases; unmatched junction nucleotides: 13. The CDR3 DNA reads TGTGCCAGCTCGGCACGACAGGGACAAATCAATGAGCAGTTCTTC. Amino acids: CASSARQGQINEQFF.

As regards this clonotype: Lacking the conserved final phenylalanine or tryptophan, this CDR3 likely reflects a read error. The chain combines TRBV2 with TRBJ2-2; D gene ambiguous. This CDR3 comprises 11 residues. Germline V CDR1 and CDR2: SNHLY, FYNNEI. Trimming took off 7 bases at V and 5 bases at J, with 5 bases between the two ends. CDR3 loop: CASTATGELFC. The DNA for the CDR3 is TGTGCCAGCACCGCAACCGGGGAGCTGTTTTGT.